The following is a T cell receptor (beta chain) sequence with its context. This table comes from immunoSEQ multiplex PCR, and its TCRdb copy is limited to in-frame clones, with some not included. The sample lists 950,000 to 1,100,000 clones; under 80% were seen once. This entry belongs to a study of shared clonotypes between healthy human individuals. This CDR3 is built from 11 residues. Trimming shortened V by 8 bases and J by 0 bases, and 3 bases separated the two germline ends. The germline gives CDR1 MNHNS, CDR2 SASEGT. The chain joins TRBV6-1 to TRBJ2-3, with D unclear. The sequenced sample was memory CD4+ T cells sorted from blood. Subset specified: CD45RA-negative fraction. The origin of this receptor is a man between 18 and 29 years old in good health. The CDR3 DNA follows: TGTGCCAGCTGCAGCACAGATACGCAGTATTTT. Protein product: CASCSTDTQYF.